The rows below give T cell receptor beta chains drawn from one sample of a study of T cell clusters in autoimmune cytopenias. TCRdb reanalyzed the multiplex PCR reads and collapses them to one entry per CDR3 protein, without DNA. The ten most abundant clones cover roughly 28% of a sample with some 4,700 distinct CDR3 sequences. Sequencing was performed on peripheral blood. The receptors derive from a human donor with an autoimmune cytopenia or autoimmune hepatitis (not recorded which). CDR3s include the opening cysteine and the closing phenylalanine or tryptophan. Size values are once, few and many counts, or a class for expanded clones, and some rows have none.

TRBV7-9	TRBJ2-5	.	CASSLTGRTETQYF
TRBV4-2	TRBJ1-4	.	CASSQRSGTGLKNEKLFF
TRBV12-3/TRBV12-4	TRBJ2-3	medium-sized	CASSFSGSTDTQYF
TRBV29-1	TRBJ2-5	medium-sized	CSVEQGGETQYF
TRBV29-1	TRBJ1-1	medium-sized	CSVGTNTEAFF
TRBV27	TRBJ1-2	medium-sized	CASSLGVGYGYTF
TRBV20-1	TRBJ1-1	.	CSARVGQTNTEAFF
TRBV5-4	TRBJ1-4	medium-sized	CASSRQGREEKLFF
TRBV29-1	TRBJ2-7	medium-sized	CSVEGTGTYEQYF
TRBV19	TRBJ1-3	.	CASSPGVVSGNTIYF
TRBV19	TRBJ1-5	medium-sized	CASSQGDLLNQPQHF
TRBV5-6	TRBJ1-2	medium-sized	CASSLQGVHGYTF
TRBV27	TRBJ1-2	.	CASSLGQGHYGYTF
TRBV30	TRBJ1-2	medium-sized	CAWSRTGSYTF
TRBV19	TRBJ1-1	.	CASSWAALGTGGRNAEAFF
TRBV20-1	TRBJ1-1	.	CSPYDRGDTEAFF
TRBV6-5	TRBJ2-7	medium-sized	CASSRDSLYEQYF
TRBV10-3	TRBJ1-5	.	CAAGGSNSNQPQHF
TRBV12-3/TRBV12-4	TRBJ2-3	medium-sized	CASRQTSTDTQYF
TRBV18	TRBJ1-6	.	CASSPSGRDSPLHF
TRBV30	TRBJ1-5	medium-sized	CAWSAGHYNQPQHF
TRBV19	TRBJ1-3	.	CASSLSSGKTIYF
TRBV6-5	TRBJ2-5	medium-sized	CASSRGQGQETQYF
TRBV20-1	TRBJ2-7	.	CSARPTGGKEEQYF
TRBV5-5	TRBJ1-5	.	CASSSTQGSDQPQHF
TRBV10-1	TRBJ1-1	.	CASSELAAQHTEAFF
TRBV19	TRBJ1-5	.	CASTPDSPYSNQPQHF
TRBV19	TRBJ2-2	medium-sized	CASSSGTSGRGRELFF
TRBV6-1	TRBJ2-5	medium-sized	CASRGQGAETQYF
TRBV20-1	TRBJ2-7	medium-sized	CSASTSGGYEQYF
TRBV5-5	TRBJ1-2	medium-sized	CASSLARGGSGYTF
TRBV5-1	TRBJ2-3	.	CASSLVSGGLAGDRDTQYF
TRBV29-1	TRBJ2-3	medium-sized	CSVGRRERDTQYF
TRBV6-1	TRBJ1-5	.	CASSYPLDSGNQPQHF
TRBV7-9	TRBJ2-7	medium-sized	CASSVDPGQGADEQYF
TRBV4-2	TRBJ2-3	.	CASSQAPSGSIDTQYF
TRBV12-3/TRBV12-4	TRBJ2-7	.	CASSPGQGVTYEQYF
TRBV7-6	TRBJ2-7	.	CASSLEGGLNSYEQYF
TRBV29-1	TRBJ1-2	large	CSVEGIGYGYTF
TRBV6-5	TRBJ1-6	medium-sized	CASSLLPTGSNSPLHF
TRBV5-8	TRBJ2-3	.	CASSLSGGRATDTQYF
TRBV11-2	TRBJ1-2	.	CASSAATGQPGTF
TRBV20-1	TRBJ2-5	.	CSARQASGEETQYF
TRBV7-9	TRBJ2-7	.	CASSFRTSGGQREQYF
TRBV29-1	TRBJ1-1	medium-sized	CSGYRVGTEAFF
TRBV24-1	TRBJ1-5	.	CATSGGVGQPQHF
TRBV5-1	TRBJ1-1	medium-sized	CASSLGGGPNTEAFF
TRBV7-9	TRBJ2-2	medium-sized	CASSTDRNTGELFF
TRBV19	TRBJ1-1	.	CASRGDTGGTEAFF